These T cell receptor beta chains were read from a single sample in a study of cytomegalovirus exposure and HLA in healthy donors. Sequencing used immunoSEQ multiplex PCR; TCRdb keeps in-frame clones, though not all of them. The listing contains 150,000 to 200,000 clones. Sequenced input: PBMCs. The source is a woman aged 18-29 years in good health and CMV-seropositive. Both conserved end residues are part of each CDR3. Fields, in order: V gene, J gene, D gene, CDR3 protein, CDR3 DNA. A D gene is named only where the DNA matches it firmly.

>TRBV4-3|TRBJ2-7|.
CASSQEVTVYEQYF
TGCGCCAGCAGCCAAGAGGTAACGGTCTACGAGCAGTACTTC
>TRBV29-1|TRBJ1-6|TRBD1
CSVRDRSYNSPLHF
TGCAGCGTGCGGGACAGGTCGTATAATTCACCCCTCCACTTT
>TRBV9|TRBJ2-1|TRBD2
CASSVSGRFDNEQFF
TGTGCCAGCAGCGTGAGCGGGAGATTCGACAATGAGCAGTTCTTC
>TRBV4-1|TRBJ2-4|TRBD2
CASSLGLAVGAKNIQYF
TGCGCCAGCAGCCTCGGACTAGCGGTGGGTGCCAAAAACATTCAGTACTTC
>TRBV29-1|TRBJ2-3|.
CSVEDWVGSGSTDTQYF
TGCAGCGTTGAAGATTGGGTTGGGAGCGGTTCCACAGATACGCAGTATTTT
>TRBV7-6|TRBJ2-2|.
CASSSELTRRGGPPNTGELFF
TGTGCCAGCAGCTCCGAGCTGACGAGAAGGGGGGGCCCCCCGAACACCGGGGAGCTGTTTTTT
>TRBV6-4|TRBJ1-1|TRBD1
CASSDWGQGIWDTEAFF
TGTGCCAGCAGTGACTGGGGACAGGGGATATGGGACACTGAAGCTTTCTTT
>TRBV4-1|TRBJ2-7|TRBD2
CASSQEPPLGLATFYEQYF
TGCGCCAGCAGCCAAGAACCCCCCCTCGGACTAGCGACGTTCTACGAGCAGTACTTC
>TRBV6-6|TRBJ2-7|TRBD1
CASSGGQTLSYEQYF
TGTGCCAGCAGTGGGGGACAGACCCTCTCCTACGAGCAGTACTTC
>TRBV13|TRBJ2-1|TRBD1
CASSPRTGHNEQFF
TGTGCCAGCAGCCCCAGGACAGGGCACAATGAGCAGTTCTTC
>TRBV2|TRBJ2-3|TRBD2
CASSQAGGGTDTQYF
TGTGCCAGCAGTCAAGCGGGGGGGGGCACAGATACGCAGTATTTT
>TRBV29-1|TRBJ2-1|.
CSVVYNEQFF
TGCAGCGTCGTCTACAATGAGCAGTTCTTC
>TRBV19|TRBJ1-5|TRBD1
CASSTTGWDQPQHF
TGTGCCAGTAGTACGACAGGGTGGGATCAGCCCCAGCATTTT
>TRBV5-1|TRBJ2-3|TRBD2
CASSLAAAGGLDTQYF
TGCGCCAGCAGCTTGGCCGCAGCGGGGGGTTTAGATACGCAGTATTTT
>TRBV6-6|TRBJ1-5|.
CASSSYSINNQPQHF
TGTGCCAGCAGTTCTTATTCTATCAACAATCAGCCCCAGCATTTT
>TRBV5-1|TRBJ2-7|.
CASSLVEGGHEQYF
TGCGCCAGCAGCTTGGTTGAGGGCGGCCACGAGCAGTACTTC
>TRBV30|TRBJ2-3|.
CAWSQLERSTDTQYF
TGTGCCTGGAGCCAACTGGAGAGGTCCACAGATACGCAGTATTTT
>TRBV20-1|TRBJ1-1|.
CSASTHTEAFF
TGCAGTGCTAGCACTCACACTGAAGCTTTCTTT
>TRBV7-9|TRBJ2-1|.
CASVTLRGFAYNEQFF
TGTGCCAGCGTCACACTCCGGGGTTTCGCCTACAATGAGCAGTTCTTC
>TRBV4-3|TRBJ1-2|TRBD1
CASSPRDRGGGYTF
TGCGCCAGCAGCCCCCGGGACAGGGGCGGCGGCTACACCTTC
>TRBV5-1|TRBJ2-2|.
CASSLDGSITGELFF
TGCGCCAGCAGCTTGGACGGGTCCATTACCGGGGAGCTGTTTTTT
>TRBV7-6|TRBJ2-1|TRBD2
CASSRSSGGSYNEQFF
TGTGCCAGCAGCCGGAGTAGCGGGGGCTCCTACAATGAGCAGTTCTTC
>TRBV7-7|TRBJ2-3|.
CASSPQPGTDTQYF
TGTGCTAGCAGCCCGCAGCCCGGGACAGATACGCAGTATTTT
>TRBV4-2|TRBJ2-3|.
CASSQGTSFTDTQYF
TGTGCCAGCAGCCAAGGGACATCGTTCACAGATACGCAGTATTTT
>TRBV10-3|TRBJ2-2|TRBD1
CAISESPQDRWANTGELFF
TGTGCCATCAGTGAGTCCCCCCAGGACAGGTGGGCGAACACCGGGGAGCTGTTTTTT
>TRBV2|TRBJ2-3|TRBD1
CASRLGAGTGGYF
TGTGCCAGCAGATTGGGAGCCGGGACAGGAGGATATTTT
>TRBV4-3|TRBJ2-2|TRBD2
CASSQETSGGASTGELFF
TGCGCCAGCAGCCAAGAGACTAGCGGGGGGGCAAGCACCGGGGAGCTGTTTTTT
>TRBV7-2|TRBJ2-3|TRBD2
CASSLASGSDTQYF
TGTGCCAGCAGCTTAGCTAGCGGGTCGGATACGCAGTATTTT
>TRBV2|TRBJ2-5|.
CASSERGETQYF
TGTGCCAGCAGTGAAAGGGGTGAGACCCAGTACTTC
>TRBV11-3|TRBJ2-3|TRBD2
CASKRVAGFTLGTDTQYF
TGTGCCAGCAAGAGAGTAGCGGGTTTCACCCTGGGTACAGATACGCAGTATTTT
>TRBV19|TRBJ2-7|.
CASSINMGLRSEQYF
TGTGCCAGTAGTATAAATATGGGTCTAAGGAGCGAGCAGTACTTC